The clone carrying this T cell receptor (beta chain) was observed a handful of times. What it binds is unknown. This specimen belongs to a study of CD8 T cells in ankylosing spondylitis. TCRdb reprocessed the 5' RACE reads with MiXCR, giving one entry per CDR3 protein. This table holds about 800,000 distinct CDR3 sequences, roughly 12% found once. The CDR3 extends over 12 amino acids. V gave up 4 bases and J gave up 6 bases, with 9 bases separating them. Germline CDR1 and CDR2: SGHRS and YFSETQ. Study outcomes and limitations: It appeared that ankylosing spondylitis blood was characterized by a TCR beta motif of fewer than ten highly homologous variants. Disease-linked clones reportedly concentrated significantly in matched ankylosing spondylitis synovial fluid.

The source material was blood, either unsorted or a sorted T cell fraction (not recorded which). The chain has TRBV5-1 and TRBJ2-3; D call uncertain. The clonotype originates from a male donor with ankylosing spondylitis. CDR3 residues: CASSASDDTQYF. DNA of the CDR3: TGCGCCAGCAGCGCTAGTGATGATACGCAGTATTTT.